Below, 17 T cell receptor beta chains from the same sample are listed, as sequenced in a study of blood T cell repertoires in COVID-19. TCRdb's copy holds only in-frame clones and misses some; the assay was immunoSEQ multiplex PCR. The repertoire holds hundreds of thousands of clones, with around 83% as singletons. The material sequenced was peripheral blood. The receptor source for this set is a man older than 75 with acute or convalescent COVID-19.

This chain uses TRBV9 with TRBJ2-5; TRBD1 might be the D (5 bases). This CDR3 comprises 16 residues. The germline gives CDR1 SGDLS, CDR2 YYNGEE. V was cut by 2 bases and J by 4 bases, with 18 bases left in between. The CDR3 here is CASSVGAGYWGETQYF. As DNA, the CDR3 is TGTGCCAGCAGCGTTGGGGCAGGCTATTGGGGAGAGACCCAGTACTTC.

This clone was counted once. The gene calls are TRBV28 and TRBJ2-7; the D gene is possibly TRBD1 (5 bases). Trimming removed 2 bases at V and 1 base at J, with 12 bases between. In germline, CDR1 is MDHEN, CDR2 SYDVKM. The CDR3 loop spans 15 amino acids. Here the CDR3 reads CASSLVDGHSYEQYF. In DNA, the CDR3 is TGTGCCAGCAGTTTAGTTGACGGACATTCCTACGAGCAGTACTTC.

V is TRBV27 and J is TRBJ1-3; a weak D match, TRBD1 (5 bases). Germline values: CDR1 MNHEY, CDR2 SMNVEV (reference sequence). Trimming removed 6 bases at V and 2 bases at J, with 20 bases between. The CDR3 is 17 amino acids. The CDR3 nucleotides read TGTGCCAGCAGCCAGGCGGGGCAGGCGGGGGCTGGAAACACCATATATTTT. Translating gives CASSQAGQAGAGNTIYF.

This chain joins TRBV12-3 or TRBV12-4 and TRBJ2-1; 9 bases agree with TRBD2. This CDR3 is built from 13 residues. V was clipped by 7 bases and J by 16 bases; unmatched bases: 14. In DNA form, the CDR3 reads TGTGCCAGCACCCATACTCTAGCGGGGCCCGCCTTCTTC. Protein: CASTHTLAGPAFF.

To note about this clone: The same CDR3 is also encoded by other DNA sequences in this sample. The chain has TRBV3-1 (or the pseudogene TRBV3-2) and TRBJ1-5; D uncertain. Deletions cut 1 base from V and 3 bases from J, with 10 bases between. CDR1 and CDR2 (germline): LGHDT, YNNKEL (reference sequence). CDR3 length equals 15 residues. CDR3: CASSQVTGSNQPQHF. CDR3 bases: TGTGCCAGCAGCCAAGTCACGGGTTCCAATCAGCCCCAGCATTTT.

This clone was seen a single time. This chain uses TRBV6-5 with TRBJ1-1, with D maybe TRBD1 (5 bases). Trimming left V 2 bases short and J 4 bases short, with 14 bases between. Germline lookup yields CDR1 MNHEY and CDR2 SVGAGI. The length of the CDR3 is 15 residues. The CDR3 loop is CASSYTRGGGTEAFF. The CDR3 DNA is TGTGCCAGCAGTTACACCCGCGGGGGGGGCACTGAAGCTTTCTTT.

The chain couples TRBV29-1 to TRBJ2-7, with 8 bases aligning to TRBD1. CDR1 is SQVTM and CDR2 is ANQGSEA in the germline V gene. V lost 3 bases and J lost 0; bases outside the gene matches: 4. The CDR3 consists of 14 residues. DNA for the CDR3: TGCAGCGTTGAGGACAGGGCCCCCTCCTACGAGCAGTACTTC. Protein product: CSVEDRAPSYEQYF.

This clone is a singleton in its sample. The sample carries other DNA sequences with the same CDR3. V is TRBV3-1 (or the pseudogene TRBV3-2) and J is TRBJ1-5; 7 bases match TRBD1. V lost 2 bases and J lost 2; bases outside the gene matches: 0. CDR1 and CDR2 from the germline V gene are LGHDT and YNNKEL (reference sequence). This CDR3 is 14 amino acids long. This CDR3 is CASSQTGGNQPQHF. CDR3 nucleotide sequence: TGTGCCAGCAGCCAAACAGGGGGCAATCAGCCCCAGCATTTT.

This clone has only one observation. The chain uses TRBV5-1 and TRBJ2-3, with D perhaps matching TRBD2 (5 bases). This CDR3 region has 16 residues. The V and J ends lost 0 bases and 6 bases respectively, with 17 bases between them. CDR1 is SGHRS and CDR2 is YFSETQ in the germline V gene. CDR3 bases: TGCGCCAGCAGCTTGGAAACTAGATCGCCCCCGGATACGCAGTATTTT. It is translated as CASSLETRSPPDTQYF.

V and J are TRBV11-3 and TRBJ2-1; 9 positions match TRBD2. CDR3 length equals 15 residues. Germline CDR1 is SGHNT and CDR2 is YENEEA. Unmatched junction bases numbered 4, after V lost 1 base and J lost 6 bases. CDR3 DNA sequence: TGTGCCAGCAGCTTAGGGACTAGCGCCTTCAATGAGCAGTTCTTC. It specifies CASSLGTSAFNEQFF.

The chain has TRBV7-2 and TRBJ2-5; TRBD2 matches at 9 bases. V shed 1 base, J shed 4 bases, and the junction held 7 bases outside the gene matches. The germline V gene has CDR1 SGHTA and CDR2 FQGNSA. The CDR3 is 16 residues long. The CDR3 is CASSLGGLAGRETQYF. The CDR3 DNA is TGTGCCAGCAGCTTAGGCGGCCTAGCGGGAAGAGAGACCCAGTACTTC. The whole variable domain, remainder taken from reference TRBV7-2 and TRBJ2-5, is GAGVSQSPSNKVTEKGKDVELRCDPISGHTALYWYRQSLGQGLEFLIYFQGNSAPDKSGLPSDRFSAERTGGSVSTLTIQRTQQEDSAVYLCASSLGGLAGRETQYFGPGTRLLVL.

The CDR3 here is CASSIGGGTAGNTIYF. CDR3 DNA sequence: TGTGCCAGTAGTATAGGAGGGGGGACAGCTGGAAACACCATATATTTT. This sequence joins TRBV19 and TRBJ1-3, with 7 bases identical to TRBD1. This CDR3 comprises 16 residues. With 1 base clipped from V and 2 bases from J, the junction kept 5 bases outside the gene matches. Per germline, CDR1 LNHDA and CDR2 SQIVND (reference sequence).

Written as DNA, the CDR3 is TGCGCCAGCAGCCTTAACAGGGCAACGATTCAGTACTTC. Protein product: CASSLNRATIQYF. The chain joins TRBV5-1 to TRBJ2-4; tentatively, D is TRBD1 (6 bases). From germline, CDR1 is SGHRS and CDR2 YFSETQ. Trimming took 4 bases from V and 10 from J, leaving 15 bases between them. This CDR3 is 13 amino acids long.

The chain has TRBV5-4 and TRBJ2-7, with a possible D match to TRBD2 (6 bases). Germline V gene data show CDR1 as SGHNT and CDR2 as YYREEE (reference sequence). V was clipped by 5 bases and J by 5 bases, with 20 bases between them. The CDR3 is 15 residues long. The CDR3 region is CASRHPGLETNEQYF. Here the CDR3 DNA reads TGTGCCAGCAGACACCCGGGACTGGAGACTAACGAGCAGTACTTC. The full variable domain, its missing parts supplied by reference TRBV5-4 and TRBJ2-7, is ETGVTQSPTHLIKTRGQQVTLRCSSQSGHNTVSWYQQALGQGPQFIFQYYREEENGRGNFPPRFSGLQFPNYSSELNVNALELDDSALYLCASRHPGLETNEQYFGPGTRLTVT.

This clone was counted a single time. The gene calls are TRBV27 and TRBJ1-1; 9 nucleotides align to TRBD1. Germline V gives CDR1 MNHEY, CDR2 SMNVEV (reference sequence). V shed 6 bases and J 0 bases; nucleotides not matched to a gene: 11. CDR3 length: 17 amino acids. CDR3 nucleotide sequence: TGTGCCAGCAGCCGAGGACAGGGGCGACTTTTGAACACTGAAGCTTTCTTT. Residues: CASSRGQGRLLNTEAFF.

The V and J genes are TRBV7-9 and TRBJ2-5; 11 bases line up with TRBD2. J gave up 2 bases and V 7 bases, and 3 bases lay outside the gene matches. The CDR3 consists of 14 residues. CDR1 SEHNR and CDR2 FQNEAQ come from the germline V gene (reference sequence). This CDR3 reads CASTLAGGQETQYF. CDR3 bases: TGTGCCAGCACGCTAGCGGGAGGACAAGAGACCCAGTACTTC.

The chain recombines TRBV28 with TRBJ1-2; the match to TRBD1 covers 8 bases. CDR3 length: 15 residues. V shed 5 bases, J shed 4 bases, and the junction held 9 bases outside the gene matches. Germline CDR1 is MDHEN and CDR2 is SYDVKM. CDR3 bases: TGTGCCAGCAGTAATCAGGGGGCTGACTCCTATGGCTACACCTTC. Its translation: CASSNQGADSYGYTF.